A single sample is the source of the 17 T cell receptor beta chains below, sequenced in a study of CD8+ T cells in alopecia areata. Sequencing used cDNA as its template, made by extracting RNA and reverse transcribing it. This table comes from immunoSEQ multiplex PCR, and its TCRdb copy is limited to in-frame clones, with some not included. This table has tens of thousands of clones, approximately 43% appearing once. Sequences were derived from CD8+ T cells sorted from blood, sampled at week 0. The origin of the receptors is a human donor with alopecia areata.

Only a few counts were recorded for this clone. The chain couples TRBV29-1 to TRBJ2-5; D remains unclear. CDR3 length equals 11 residues. Deletions cut 6 bases from V and 4 bases from J, with 9 bases between. Germline CDR1 reads SQVTM; CDR2 reads ANQGSEA. CDR3: CSVPGPETQYF. CDR3 DNA sequence: TGCAGCGTCCCGGGCCCAGAGACCCAGTACTTC.

The chain is built from TRBV4-1 and TRBJ1-5, with unresolved D. Germline CDR1 and CDR2: MGHRA and YSYEKL. Trimming stripped 0 bases from V and 4 bases from J, with 10 bases between. This CDR3 region has 15 residues. This CDR3 reads CASSQESGGNQPQHF. CDR3 nucleotides: TGCGCCAGCAGCCAAGAGTCTGGCGGAAATCAGCCCCAGCATTTT.

This clone was found a few times. The chain carries TRBV29-1 and TRBJ2-1, with D perhaps matching TRBD2 (5 bases). Between the trimmed V and J ends, which lost 4 bases and 9 bases, there was a span of 13 bases. Per the germline V gene, CDR1 is SQVTM and CDR2 is ANQGSEA. This CDR3 is 12 amino acids long. The CDR3 spells CSVGFTSSEQFF. The CDR3 DNA follows: TGCAGCGTTGGTTTCACTAGTAGTGAGCAGTTCTTC.

This clone was seen a few times. V and J are TRBV7-2 and TRBJ2-3; no definite D call. V lost 1 base and J 6 bases, leaving 11 bases between the germline ends. Germline V gene sequence: CDR1 SGHTA, CDR2 FQGNSA. This CDR3 region has 14 residues. This CDR3 is CASSLDHPGDTQYF. The CDR3 DNA follows: TGTGCCAGCAGCTTAGACCATCCCGGGGATACGCAGTATTTT. Using reference TRBV7-2 and TRBJ2-3 for the parts outside the CDR3, the full variable domain is GAGVSQSPSNKVTEKGKDVELRCDPISGHTALYWYRQSLGQGLEFLIYFQGNSAPDKSGLPSDRFSAERTGGSVSTLTIQRTQQEDSAVYLCASSLDHPGDTQYFGPGTRLTVL.

This clone was detected only once. The junction does not match germline at one end; this may be a read error. Here the CDR3 reads CSVEGPGAYEQYF. CDR3 DNA: TGCAGCGTGGAAGGGCCGGGGGCTTACGAGCAGTACTTC. This chain joins TRBV29-1 and TRBJ2-7; D is possibly TRBD1 or TRBD2 (6 bases each). The CDR3 has 13 residues. Germline CDR1 reads SQVTM; CDR2 reads ANQGSEA.

The chain uses TRBV28 and TRBJ1-5; the D gene is possibly TRBD1 (6 bases). CDR3 length: 15 amino acids. Trimming removed 2 bases from V and 5 bases from J, with 13 bases in between. Germline V gives CDR1 MDHEN, CDR2 SYDVKM. This CDR3 is CASSLRGAWDQPQHF. The DNA of the CDR3 is TGTGCCAGCAGTTTACGGGGGGCGTGGGATCAGCCCCAGCATTTT.

This chain connects TRBV29-1 to TRBJ2-1; possibly TRBD1 for D (6 bases). CDR3 length: 14 amino acids. Germline V gene lookup returns CDR1 SQVTM and CDR2 ANQGSEA. The V and J ends lost 7 bases and 3 bases respectively, with 16 bases between them. CDR3 in DNA: TGCAGCGCCAGTCCAGGGGCTATCTACAATGAGCAGTTCTTC. It codes for CSASPGAIYNEQFF.

The chain recombines TRBV7-9 with TRBJ2-5, with 8 bases lining up with TRBD1. This CDR3 has 14 residues. The ends lost 3 bases at V and 5 bases at J; junction bases unmatched: 5. Germline CDR1 is SEHNR and CDR2 is FQNEAQ (reference sequence). CDR3 protein: CASSLGQAQETQYF. As DNA, the CDR3 is TGTGCCAGCAGCTTGGGACAGGCTCAGGAGACCCAGTACTTC. The full variable domain, completed using reference TRBV7-9 and TRBJ2-5, is DTGVSQNPRHKITKRGQNVTFRCDPISEHNRLYWYRQTLGQGPEFLTYFQNEAQLEKSRLLSDRFSAERPKGSFSTLEIQRTEQGDSAMYLCASSLGQAQETQYFGPGTRLLVL.

This chain links TRBV11-2 with TRBJ2-7; the D gene is possibly TRBD1 (5 bases). Trimming pared 5 bases from V and 3 bases from J, leaving 17 bases between. The CDR3 consists of 15 residues. Germline loops: CDR1 SGHAT, CDR2 FQNNGV. The CDR3 loop reads CASSTLGRVVYEQYF. The DNA of the CDR3 is TGTGCCAGCAGCACTCTGGGCAGGGTAGTCTACGAGCAGTACTTC.

This clone showed up just a few times. The rearrangement joins TRBV4-3 to TRBJ2-7; D remains ambiguous. The germline CDR1 and CDR2 sequences are LGHNA and YSLEER. Deletions cut 1 base from V and 1 base from J, with 8 bases between. The CDR3 has 14 amino acids. The CDR3 is CASSQGAASYEQYF. CDR3 bases: TGCGCCAGCAGCCAAGGGGCTGCATCCTACGAGCAGTACTTC.

For the CDR3, the DNA is TGTGCCAGCAGTTATACAGGGATGAACACTGAAGCTTTCTTT. Translation gives CASSYTGMNTEAFF. The V gene is TRBV6-5, the J gene TRBJ1-1; perhaps TRBD1 as D (6 bases). V was trimmed by 3 bases and J by 0 bases, leaving 8 bases between them. Per the germline V gene, CDR1 is MNHEY and CDR2 is SVGAGI. The length of the CDR3 is 14 residues.

This chain connects TRBV29-1 to TRBJ2-3; TRBD2 aligns across 12 bases. Germline assignment: CDR1 SQVTM and CDR2 ANQGSEA. This CDR3 comprises 13 residues. The V segment lost 5 bases and the J segment 4 bases; nucleotides outside the gene matches: 1. CDR3 sequence (DNA): TGCAGCGTTCTAGCGGGAGGGCCAGATACGCAGTATTTT. Protein sequence: CSVLAGGPDTQYF.

In its sample, this clone was seen many times. The chain has TRBV7-9 and TRBJ1-3; D is unresolved. With 5 bases removed from V and 0 bases from J, the gap between germline ends came to 11 bases. Germline CDR1 is SEHNR and CDR2 is FQNEAQ (reference sequence). This CDR3 region has 15 residues. In nucleotides, the CDR3 is TGTGCCAGCAGCGAAGCAGATTTCTCTGGAAACACCATATATTTT. Residues: CASSEADFSGNTIYF.

The J gene is TRBJ2-4, the V gene TRBV29-1; weak D call: TRBD1 (6 bases). The V gene lost 0 bases and the J gene lost 0 bases, with 15 bases spanning the gap. The CDR3 loop spans 17 amino acids. Germline V gene lookup returns CDR1 SQVTM and CDR2 ANQGSEA. The CDR3 is CSVEDHRVSLAKNIQYF. The CDR3 nucleotides read TGCAGCGTTGAAGATCACAGGGTCAGTCTAGCCAAAAACATTCAGTACTTC.

The genes are TRBV4-1 and TRBJ1-1; D gene ambiguous. Trimming shortened V by 0 bases and J by 6 bases, and 11 bases separated the two germline ends. The CDR3 extends over 14 amino acids. Germline CDR1 reads MGHRA; CDR2 reads YSYEKL. The CDR3 nucleotides read TGCGCCAGCAGCCAAGATAGAGGTCCCGCTGAAGCTTTCTTT. Its protein is CASSQDRGPAEAFF.

This clone occurred many times. V and J are TRBV6-5 and TRBJ1-3; D may be TRBD1 (5 bases). CDR1 is MNHEY, CDR2 SVGAGI, per germline. CDR3 length: 14 residues. Trimming pared 7 bases from V and 4 bases from J, leaving 14 bases between. CDR3 loop: CASTSGTQGNTIYF. CDR3 sequence (DNA): TGTGCCAGCACCTCCGGGACCCAGGGAAACACCATATATTTT.

The chain has TRBV29-1 and TRBJ2-1; 10 bases map to TRBD1. Trimming cost V 7 bases and J 6 bases; bases outside gene matches: 6. Germline V gene lookup returns CDR1 SQVTM and CDR2 ANQGSEA. The length of the CDR3 is 13 residues. The CDR3: CSARTGGGNEQFF. The CDR3 DNA reads as TGCAGCGCCAGGACAGGGGGAGGCAATGAGCAGTTCTTC.